This TCR beta chain was profiled in a study of molecular identifiers for immune sequencing clone quantification. General observations from the study: Effector cells had over 99% of their molecules in clones above 20 RNA copies, while naive cells had under 1%.

Germline V gene sequence: CDR1 SGHRS, CDR2 YFSETQ. Trimming cost V 4 bases and J 3 bases, with 17 bases left between them. The CDR3 consists of 15 residues. As for this clonotype: Antigen specificity is unknown.

TCRdb itself ran the PCR reads through MiXCR, one entry per CDR3 protein. The profile covers about 100,000 distinct CDR3 sequences, with 36% appearing a single time and less than 5.5% taken by the ten largest. This receptor was obtained from a human donor in good health. Some libraries in this study had Jurkat cell RNA spiked in. The sample was naive CD8+ T cells from blood, with Jurkat cell RNA spiked in. Described subset: FACS-sorted CD8+CD4-CCR7+CD45RA+ naive T cells. The chain is built from TRBV5-1 and TRBJ2-7; either TRBD1 or TRBD2 may supply D (6 bases each). CDR3 residues: CASSLGRGLLYEQYF. The DNA of the CDR3 is TGCGCCAGCAGCCTCGGACGGGGGCTTCTCTACGAGCAGTACTTC.